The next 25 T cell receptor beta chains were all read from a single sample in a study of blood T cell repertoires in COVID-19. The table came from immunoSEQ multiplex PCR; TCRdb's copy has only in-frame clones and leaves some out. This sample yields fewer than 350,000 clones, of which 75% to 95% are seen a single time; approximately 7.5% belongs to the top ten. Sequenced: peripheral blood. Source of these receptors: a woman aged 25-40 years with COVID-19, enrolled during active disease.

The CDR3 bases are TGTGCCAGCAGTGCTACCTATGGCGAGCAGTACTTC. The encoded protein is CASSATYGEQYF. The V gene is TRBV2, the J gene TRBJ2-7; D is unresolved. CDR1 is SNHLY, CDR2 FYNNEI, per germline. The CDR3 loop spans 12 amino acids. V lost 4 bases and J 6 bases, leaving 10 bases between the germline ends.

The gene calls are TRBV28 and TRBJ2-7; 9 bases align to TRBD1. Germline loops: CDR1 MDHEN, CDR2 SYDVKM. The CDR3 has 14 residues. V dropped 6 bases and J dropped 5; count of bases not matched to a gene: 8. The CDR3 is CASSTGTGRDEQYF. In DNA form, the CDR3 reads TGTGCCAGCAGCACCGGGACAGGGAGGGACGAGCAGTACTTC.

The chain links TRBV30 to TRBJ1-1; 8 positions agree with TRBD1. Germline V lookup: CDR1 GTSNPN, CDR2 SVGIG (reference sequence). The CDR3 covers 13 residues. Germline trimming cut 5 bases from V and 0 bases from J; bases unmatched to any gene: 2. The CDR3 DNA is TGTGCCTGGGACAGGGGCGTGAACACTGAAGCTTTCTTT. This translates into CAWDRGVNTEAFF.

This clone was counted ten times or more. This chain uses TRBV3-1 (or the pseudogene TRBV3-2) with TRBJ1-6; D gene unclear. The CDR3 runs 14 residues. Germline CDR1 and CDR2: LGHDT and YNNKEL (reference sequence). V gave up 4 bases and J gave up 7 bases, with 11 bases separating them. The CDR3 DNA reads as TGTGCCAGCAGCCTCGTGACACTCAATTCACCCCTCCACTTT. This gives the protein CASSLVTLNSPLHF.

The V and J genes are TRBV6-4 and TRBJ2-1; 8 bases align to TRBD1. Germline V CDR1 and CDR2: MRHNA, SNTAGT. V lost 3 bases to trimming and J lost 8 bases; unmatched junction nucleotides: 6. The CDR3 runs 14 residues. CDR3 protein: CASSEGQGRDEQFF. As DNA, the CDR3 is TGTGCCAGCAGTGAAGGACAGGGACGGGATGAGCAGTTCTTC.

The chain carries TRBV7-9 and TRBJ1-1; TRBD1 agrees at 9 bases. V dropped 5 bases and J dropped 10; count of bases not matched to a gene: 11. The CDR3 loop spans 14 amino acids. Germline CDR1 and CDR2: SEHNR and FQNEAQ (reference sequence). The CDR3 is CASSQRQGDRLAFF. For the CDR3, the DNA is TGTGCCAGCAGCCAAAGACAGGGGGATCGGCTAGCTTTCTTT. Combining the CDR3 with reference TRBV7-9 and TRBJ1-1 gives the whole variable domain DTGVSQNPRHKITKRGQNVTFRCDPISEHNRLYWYRQTLGQGPEFLTYFQNEAQLEKSRLLSDRFSAERPKGSFSTLEIQRTEQGDSAMYLCASSQRQGDRLAFFGQGTRLTVV.

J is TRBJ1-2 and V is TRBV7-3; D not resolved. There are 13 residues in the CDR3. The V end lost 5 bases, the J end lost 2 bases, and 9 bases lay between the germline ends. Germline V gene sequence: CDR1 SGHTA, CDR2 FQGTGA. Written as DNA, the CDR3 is TGTGCCAGCAGCCCAACAGTGAACTATGGCTACACCTTC. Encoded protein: CASSPTVNYGYTF.

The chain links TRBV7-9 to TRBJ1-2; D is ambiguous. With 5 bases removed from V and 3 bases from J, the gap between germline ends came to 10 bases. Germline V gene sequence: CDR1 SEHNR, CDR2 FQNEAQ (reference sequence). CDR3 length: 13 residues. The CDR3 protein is CASSLTDYYGYTF. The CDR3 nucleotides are TGTGCCAGCAGCCTGACTGACTACTATGGCTACACCTTC.

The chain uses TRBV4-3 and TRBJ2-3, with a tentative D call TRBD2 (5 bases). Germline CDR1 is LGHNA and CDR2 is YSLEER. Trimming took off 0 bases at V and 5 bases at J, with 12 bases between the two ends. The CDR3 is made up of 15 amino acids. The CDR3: CASSQELRGIDTQYF. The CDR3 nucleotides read TGCGCCAGCAGCCAAGAACTGAGAGGGATAGATACGCAGTATTTT.

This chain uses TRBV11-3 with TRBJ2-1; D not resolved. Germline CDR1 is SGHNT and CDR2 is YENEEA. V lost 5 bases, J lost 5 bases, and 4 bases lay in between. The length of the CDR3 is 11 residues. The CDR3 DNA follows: TGTGCCAGCAGCCTAAACAATGAGCAGTTCTTC. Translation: CASSLNNEQFF. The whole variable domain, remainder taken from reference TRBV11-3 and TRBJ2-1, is EAGVVQSPRYKIIEKKQPVAFWCNPISGHNTLYWYLQNLGQGPELLIRYENEEAVDDSQLPKDRFSAERLKGVDSTLKIQPAELGDSAVYLCASSLNNEQFFGPGTRLTVL.

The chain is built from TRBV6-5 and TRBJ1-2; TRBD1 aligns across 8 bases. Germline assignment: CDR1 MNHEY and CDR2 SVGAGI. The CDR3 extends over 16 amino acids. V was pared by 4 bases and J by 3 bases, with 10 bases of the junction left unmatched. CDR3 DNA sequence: TGTGCCAGCAGTTCCCGCGGACAGGGATTAGACTATGGCTACACCTTC. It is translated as CASSSRGQGLDYGYTF.

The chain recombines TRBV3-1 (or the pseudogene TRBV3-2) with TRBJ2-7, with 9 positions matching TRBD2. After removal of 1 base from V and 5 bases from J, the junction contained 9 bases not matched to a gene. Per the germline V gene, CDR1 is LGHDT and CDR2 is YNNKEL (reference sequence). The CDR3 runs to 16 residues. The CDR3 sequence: CASSQVAGGPLNEQYF. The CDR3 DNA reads TGTGCCAGCAGCCAAGTGGCGGGAGGGCCTCTGAACGAGCAGTACTTC.

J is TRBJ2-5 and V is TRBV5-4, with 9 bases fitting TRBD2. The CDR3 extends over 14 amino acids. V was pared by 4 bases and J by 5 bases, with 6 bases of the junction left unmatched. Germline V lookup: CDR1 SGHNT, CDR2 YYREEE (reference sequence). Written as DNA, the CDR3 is TGTGCCAGCAGCGACCGGACTAGCGCCGAGACCCAGTACTTC. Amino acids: CASSDRTSAETQYF.

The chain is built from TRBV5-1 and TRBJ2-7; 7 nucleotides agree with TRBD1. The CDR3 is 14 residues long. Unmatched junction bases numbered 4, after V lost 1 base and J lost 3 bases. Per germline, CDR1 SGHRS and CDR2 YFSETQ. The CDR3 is CASSLSGGYYEQYF. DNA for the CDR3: TGCGCCAGCAGCTTGTCAGGGGGATACTACGAGCAGTACTTC.

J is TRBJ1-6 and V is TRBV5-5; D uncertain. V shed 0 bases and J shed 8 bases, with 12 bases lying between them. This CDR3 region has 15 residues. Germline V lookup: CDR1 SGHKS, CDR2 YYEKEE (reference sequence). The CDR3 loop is CASSLVEGRYSPLHF. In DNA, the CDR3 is TGTGCCAGCAGCTTGGTTGAGGGCCGATATTCACCCCTCCACTTT.

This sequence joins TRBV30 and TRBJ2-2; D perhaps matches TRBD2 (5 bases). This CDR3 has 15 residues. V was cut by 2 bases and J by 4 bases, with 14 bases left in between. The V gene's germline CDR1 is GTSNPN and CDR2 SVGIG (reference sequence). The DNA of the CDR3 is TGTGCCTGGAGTCTTCGATGGGCGGGCACCGGGGAGCTGTTTTTT. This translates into CAWSLRWAGTGELFF.

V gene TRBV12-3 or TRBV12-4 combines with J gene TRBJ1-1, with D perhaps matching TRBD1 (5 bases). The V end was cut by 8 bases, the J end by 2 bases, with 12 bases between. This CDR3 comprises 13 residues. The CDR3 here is CASLDRFNTEAFF. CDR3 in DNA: TGTGCCAGCCTCGACAGATTTAACACTGAAGCTTTCTTT.

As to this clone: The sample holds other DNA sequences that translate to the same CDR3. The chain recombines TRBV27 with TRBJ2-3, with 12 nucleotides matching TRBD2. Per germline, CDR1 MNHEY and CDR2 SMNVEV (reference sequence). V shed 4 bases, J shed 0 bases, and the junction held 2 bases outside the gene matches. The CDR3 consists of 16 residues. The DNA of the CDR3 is TGTGCCAGCAGTTCGGGGACTAGCGGGAGCACAGATACGCAGTATTTT. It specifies CASSSGTSGSTDTQYF.

Here the CDR3 reads CASTGAEAFF. In nucleotides, the CDR3 is TGTGCCAGCACGGGGGCTGAAGCTTTCTTT. The rearrangement links TRBV2 to TRBJ1-1; D is perhaps TRBD1 (5 bases). Trimming removed 7 bases from V and 6 bases from J, with 6 bases in between. This CDR3 spans 10 amino acids. Germline lookup yields CDR1 SNHLY and CDR2 FYNNEI.

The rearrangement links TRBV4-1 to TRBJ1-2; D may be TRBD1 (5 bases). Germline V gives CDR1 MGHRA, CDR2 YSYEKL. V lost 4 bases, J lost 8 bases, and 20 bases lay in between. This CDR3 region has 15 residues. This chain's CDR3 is CASSLERGLQDGYTF. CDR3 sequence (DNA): TGCGCCAGCAGCCTTGAGCGGGGCCTACAGGACGGCTACACCTTC.

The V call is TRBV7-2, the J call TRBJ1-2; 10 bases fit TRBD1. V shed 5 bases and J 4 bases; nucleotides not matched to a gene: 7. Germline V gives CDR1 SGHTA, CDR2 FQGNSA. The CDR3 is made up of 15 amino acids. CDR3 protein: CASSPGTGEIYGYTF. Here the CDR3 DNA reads TGTGCCAGCAGCCCCGGGACAGGGGAAATCTATGGCTACACCTTC.

The CDR3 DNA reads TGCGCCAGCAGCCAAGGTTGGCTAGCGGGAGGTCAACAGTACTTC. This encodes CASSQGWLAGGQQYF. The rearrangement links TRBV4-1 to TRBJ2-7; 11 nucleotides align to TRBD2. With V trimmed by 1 base and J by 10 bases, 9 bases remained unmatched. The CDR3 runs to 15 residues. The germline gives CDR1 MGHRA, CDR2 YSYEKL.

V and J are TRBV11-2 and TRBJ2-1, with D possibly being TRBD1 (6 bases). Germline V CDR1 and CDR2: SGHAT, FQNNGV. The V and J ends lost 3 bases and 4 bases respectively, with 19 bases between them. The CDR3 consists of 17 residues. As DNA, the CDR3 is TGTGCCAGCAGCTTTAGGGGGTGGGCGGATGCGTACAATGAGCAGTTCTTC. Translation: CASSFRGWADAYNEQFF. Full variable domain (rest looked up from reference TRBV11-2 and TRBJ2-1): EAGVAQSPRYKIIEKRQSVAFWCNPISGHATLYWYQQILGQGPKLLIQFQNNGVVDDSQLPKDRFSAERLKGVDSTLKIQPAKLEDSAVYLCASSFRGWADAYNEQFFGPGTRLTVL.

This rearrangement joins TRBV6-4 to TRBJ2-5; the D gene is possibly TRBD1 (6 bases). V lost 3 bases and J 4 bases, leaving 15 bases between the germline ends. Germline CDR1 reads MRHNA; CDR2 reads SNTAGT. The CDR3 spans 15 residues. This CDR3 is CASSETGQTRETQYF. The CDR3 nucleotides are TGTGCCAGCAGTGAAACGGGACAAACAAGAGAGACCCAGTACTTC.

Here the CDR3 DNA reads TGTGCCAGCAGCTTGGCGGGACTAGCGGGACCCAATGAGCAGTTCTTC. This gives the protein CASSLAGLAGPNEQFF. The chain couples TRBV5-5 to TRBJ2-1, with 13 bases aligning to TRBD2. Trimming cost V 0 bases and J 6 bases; bases outside gene matches: 3. The CDR3 totals 16 residues. Germline CDR1 and CDR2: SGHKS and YYEKEE (reference sequence).